The 25 T cell receptor beta chains below come from one sample, sequenced in a study of cytomegalovirus exposure and HLA in healthy donors. It was with 60 Vbeta and 13 Jbeta primers that the PCR ran. TCRdb keeps only in-frame clones here, not all; method: immunoSEQ multiplex PCR. Altogether fewer than 45,000 clones are present, roughly 90% being singletons, with the ten largest covering less than 3.5%. What was sequenced was PBMCs. These receptors originate from a woman aged 18 to 35 in good health and CMV-seronegative.

The chain carries TRBV4-1 and TRBJ2-3, with TRBD1 matching over 7 bases. This CDR3 has 14 residues. Per germline, CDR1 MGHRA and CDR2 YSYEKL. Trimming took 4 bases from V and 1 from J; bases not matched to a gene: 2. Written as DNA, the CDR3 is TGCGCCAGCAGCCCCGGACAGGGCACAGATACGCAGTATTTT. This sequence encodes CASSPGQGTDTQYF.

The rearrangement joins TRBV29-1 to TRBJ1-1; 10 bases are a match to TRBD1. This CDR3 region has 13 residues. V dropped 6 bases and J dropped 6; count of bases not matched to a gene: 7. Germline lookup yields CDR1 SQVTM and CDR2 ANQGSEA. Here the CDR3 DNA reads TGCAGCGTGGGGGGACAGGGGAGGTCTGAAGCTTTCTTT. It encodes CSVGGQGRSEAFF.

The chain links TRBV7-9 to TRBJ1-1; D unresolved. V dropped 1 base and J dropped 10 bases, with 10 bases sitting between them. The CDR3 sequence is 12 residues long. Germline V CDR1 and CDR2: SEHNR, FQNEAQ (reference sequence). CDR3 sequence (DNA): TGTGCCAGCAGCTTAGGAAGCGAAGGAGCTTTCTTT. The encoded protein is CASSLGSEGAFF.

V is TRBV7-9 and J is TRBJ2-2; 7 bases are a match to TRBD2. Germline CDR1 and CDR2: SEHNR and FQNEAQ (reference sequence). The CDR3 has 15 residues. With 4 bases clipped from V and 7 bases from J, the junction kept 9 bases outside the gene matches. CDR3 in amino acids: CASSSTPGGHGELFF. CDR3 sequence (DNA): TGTGCCAGCAGCTCGACTCCGGGAGGCCACGGGGAGCTGTTTTTT.

The chain joins TRBV5-1 to TRBJ2-5, with TRBD1 matching 10 bases. In germline, CDR1 is SGHRS, CDR2 YFSETQ. The CDR3 is 14 residues long. V lost 3 bases to trimming and J lost 5 bases; unmatched junction nucleotides: 4. CDR3 nucleotide sequence: TGCGCCAGCAGCTCCGGGACAGGGGTCGAGACCCAGTACTTC. This gives the protein CASSSGTGVETQYF.

Here the CDR3 DNA reads TGTGCCAGCAGCTCGGGACTAGCGGGAGCCTTTGCTACCGGGGAGCTGTTTTTT. It translates to CASSSGLAGAFATGELFF. J is TRBJ2-2 and V is TRBV5-6, with 14 bases aligning to TRBD2. This CDR3 is built from 18 residues. J was trimmed by 5 bases and V by 3 bases; bases with no gene match: 9. CDR1 SGHDT and CDR2 YYEEEE come from the germline V gene.

This chain links TRBV19 with TRBJ2-7, with D maybe TRBD1 (8 bases). This CDR3 region has 16 residues. Germline V gives CDR1 LNHDA, CDR2 SQIVND (reference sequence). V lost 9 bases to trimming and J lost 1 base, with 22 bases between them. DNA for the CDR3: TGTGCCAGCTCTACAGGGGGGGACTACCTTTCCTACGAGCAGTACTTC. It codes for CASSTGGDYLSYEQYF. Full variable domain (rest looked up from reference TRBV19 and TRBJ2-7): DGGITQSPKYLFRKEGQNVTLSCEQNLNHDAMYWYRQDPGQGLRLIYYSQIVNDFQKGDIAEGYSVSREKKESFPLTVTSAQKNPTAFYLCASSTGGDYLSYEQYFGPGTRLTVT.

V is TRBV5-1 and J is TRBJ2-7; 9 bases agree with TRBD1. Germline V CDR1 and CDR2: SGHRS, YFSETQ. CDR3 length: 15 residues. Germline trimming cut 4 bases from V and 3 bases from J; bases unmatched to any gene: 8. CDR3 DNA sequence: TGCGCCAGCAGCATGGGACAGGGATCTAACTACGAGCAGTACTTC. Its protein is CASSMGQGSNYEQYF. Together with reference TRBV5-1 and TRBJ2-7, the CDR3 gives the full variable domain: KAGVTQTPRYLIKTRGQQVTLSCSPISGHRSVSWYQQTPGQGLQFLFEYFSETQRNKGNFPGRFSGRQFSNSRSEMNVSTLELGDSALYLCASSMGQGSNYEQYFGPGTRLTVT.

The chain links TRBV7-3 to TRBJ1-1; no reliable D call. The CDR3 covers 15 residues. Germline values: CDR1 SGHTA, CDR2 FQGTGA. V lost 3 bases and J 5 bases, leaving 16 bases between the germline ends. CDR3: CASSLKREIGTEAFF. The CDR3 nucleotides are TGTGCCAGCAGCTTGAAGAGGGAGATAGGGACTGAAGCTTTCTTT.

Here the CDR3 DNA reads TGTGCCAGCAGCCAAGGGACTAGCGGGAGAGGGGGAACAGATACGCAGTATTTT. Translated: CASSQGTSGRGGTDTQYF. The chain combines TRBV4-2 with TRBJ2-3; 13 bases align to TRBD2. Germline V gene lookup returns CDR1 LGHNA and CDR2 YNFKEQ. There are 18 residues in the CDR3. Trimming took 1 base from V and 3 from J; bases not matched to a gene: 7.

This rearrangement joins TRBV14 to TRBJ2-1; 9 bases line up with TRBD2. There are 17 residues in the CDR3. CDR1 and CDR2 from the germline V gene are SGHDN and FVKESK. J lost 9 bases, V lost 4 bases, and 16 bases had no gene match. CDR3 DNA: TGTGCCAGCAGCCGATTAACGGGCGGGAGGGCCCGCGGTGAGCAGTTCTTC. As protein: CASSRLTGGRARGEQFF.

Of note for this clone: At one of its ends the junction is not consistent with the germline gene, which may arise from a read error. V and J are TRBV7-9 and TRBJ2-5; TRBD2 agrees at 10 bases. The J call may be wrong; the DNA end is better matched by TRBJ2-7. Germline CDR1 SEHNR, CDR2 FQNEAQ (reference sequence). There are 15 residues in the CDR3. The CDR3 reads CSSSGGTSESYEQYF. CDR3 sequence (DNA): TGTTCCAGCAGCGGAGGGACTAGCGAATCCTACGAGCAGTACTTC.

Only one count was recorded for this clone. A junction boundary mismatches the germline segment, possibly from a read error. The chain employs TRBV7-9 and TRBJ2-7; D might be TRBD2 (6 bases). The CDR3 is 15 amino acids. Germline V lookup: CDR1 SEHNR, CDR2 FQNEAQ (reference sequence). CDR3 in amino acids: CSSSLDPGVIYEQYF. CDR3 coding DNA: TGTTCCAGCAGCTTAGATCCGGGAGTCATCTACGAGCAGTACTTC. Combining the CDR3 with reference TRBV7-9 and TRBJ2-7 gives the whole variable domain DTGVSQNPRHKITKRGQNVTFRCDPISEHNRLYWYRQTLGQGPEFLTYFQNEAQLEKSRLLSDRFSAERPKGSFSTLEIQRTEQGDSAMYLCSSSLDPGVIYEQYFGPGTRLTVT.

The V gene is TRBV5-4, the J gene TRBJ2-5, with D perhaps TRBD2 (5 bases). Trimming cost V 4 bases and J 5 bases, with 18 bases left between them. CDR3 size: 15 residues. CDR1 SGHNT and CDR2 YYREEE come from the germline V gene (reference sequence). The CDR3 nucleotides are TGTGCCAGCAGCCCAGATCACGCTACGGGGGAGACCCAGTACTTC. It is translated as CASSPDHATGETQYF. The whole variable domain, remainder taken from reference TRBV5-4 and TRBJ2-5, is ETGVTQSPTHLIKTRGQQVTLRCSSQSGHNTVSWYQQALGQGPQFIFQYYREEENGRGNFPPRFSGLQFPNYSSELNVNALELDDSALYLCASSPDHATGETQYFGPGTRLLVL.

J is TRBJ2-7 and V is TRBV19, with 8 bases that match TRBD1. Germline V gene sequence: CDR1 LNHDA, CDR2 SQIVND (reference sequence). Trimming removed 5 bases from V and 7 bases from J; junction bases left unmatched: 7. The CDR3 has 13 amino acids. DNA of the CDR3: TGTGCCAGTAGTCCCGGACAGGGCGGGGAGCAGTACTTC. Its protein product is CASSPGQGGEQYF. Full variable domain (missing parts from reference TRBV19 and TRBJ2-7): DGGITQSPKYLFRKEGQNVTLSCEQNLNHDAMYWYRQDPGQGLRLIYYSQIVNDFQKGDIAEGYSVSREKKESFPLTVTSAQKNPTAFYLCASSPGQGGEQYFGPGTRLTVT.

This chain links TRBV2 with TRBJ2-5, with TRBD2 identical over 7 bases. Germline V lookup: CDR1 SNHLY, CDR2 FYNNEI. Losses at the gene ends were 3 bases for V and 11 bases for J; bases not matched to a gene: 3. The CDR3 is 11 amino acids. Written as DNA, the CDR3 is TGTGCCAGCAGTGATGGACTAGGGCAGTACTTC. It is translated as CASSDGLGQYF.

V and J are TRBV4-1 and TRBJ2-3, with TRBD2 identical over 12 bases. The germline CDR1 and CDR2 sequences are MGHRA and YSYEKL. The CDR3 runs to 18 residues. The ends lost 0 bases at V and 0 bases at J; junction bases unmatched: 4. The CDR3 here is CASSQDPTSGGSTDTQYF. The CDR3, as DNA: TGCGCCAGCAGCCAAGATCCGACTAGCGGGGGTAGCACAGATACGCAGTATTTT.

V is TRBV27 and J is TRBJ2-7, with 7 bases matching TRBD1. The CDR3 is made up of 14 amino acids. The V gene's germline CDR1 is MNHEY and CDR2 SMNVEV (reference sequence). With V trimmed by 7 bases and J by 4 bases, 10 bases remained unmatched. The chain's CDR3 is CASKHDRERYEQYF. The CDR3 DNA sequence: TGTGCCAGCAAACACGACAGGGAGAGGTACGAGCAGTACTTC.

The chain uses TRBV28 and TRBJ1-2, with D unclear. Germline CDR1 reads MDHEN; CDR2 reads SYDVKM. Deletions cut 3 bases from V and 7 bases from J, with 12 bases between. CDR3 length: 13 residues. The CDR3 loop reads CASSLYKFPGYTF. CDR3 nucleotides: TGTGCCAGCAGTTTGTACAAGTTCCCTGGCTACACCTTC.

The chain employs TRBV7-6 and TRBJ2-5; 12 bases map to TRBD2. The CDR3 contains 15 residues. From germline, CDR1 is SGHVS and CDR2 FNYEAQ. After removal of 3 bases from V and 6 bases from J, the junction contained 5 bases not matched to a gene. For the CDR3, the DNA is TGTGCCAGCAGCTTGACTAGCGGGAGTACAAAGACCCAGTACTTC. Translation: CASSLTSGSTKTQYF.

This clone has only one observation. The rearrangement joins TRBV29-1 to TRBJ1-2; D unclear. Looked up from germline, CDR1 is SQVTM and CDR2 is ANQGSEA. Trimming stripped 3 bases from V and 2 bases from J, with 7 bases between. The CDR3 covers 12 residues. This chain's CDR3 is CSVEETNYGYTF. The CDR3 nucleotides read TGCAGCGTTGAGGAGACCAACTATGGCTACACCTTC.

J is TRBJ2-1 and V is TRBV10-1, with 10 positions matching TRBD2. CDR1 and CDR2 from the germline V gene are WNHNN and SYGVQD (reference sequence). This CDR3 contains 14 residues. Losses at the gene ends were 6 bases for V and 4 bases for J; bases not matched to a gene: 3. The CDR3 sequence: CASSGTSEYNEQFF. The CDR3 nucleotides read TGCGCCAGCAGCGGGACTAGCGAATACAATGAGCAGTTCTTC.

V and J are TRBV28 and TRBJ2-1; 8 positions agree with TRBD1. CDR1 MDHEN and CDR2 SYDVKM come from the germline V gene. V lost 5 bases and J lost 5; bases outside the gene matches: 17. CDR3 length: 18 residues. CDR3 sequence: CASSPLGLRTGSNNEQFF. The DNA of the CDR3 is TGTGCCAGCAGTCCCCTGGGACTGAGGACAGGGTCTAACAATGAGCAGTTCTTC.

CDR3 loop: CASSSEKLVRGGETQYF. The CDR3 DNA sequence: TGCGCCAGCAGCTCGGAGAAGTTGGTACGGGGTGGAGAGACCCAGTACTTC. V gene TRBV5-1 combines with J gene TRBJ2-5, with D possibly TRBD2 on 5 matching bases. Between the trimmed V and J ends, which lost 3 bases and 4 bases, there was a span of 22 bases. Germline V gives CDR1 SGHRS, CDR2 YFSETQ. The CDR3 totals 17 residues.

This chain joins TRBV4-1 and TRBJ1-1; the match to TRBD1 covers 7 bases. The CDR3 length is 22 residues. Trimming cost V 0 bases and J 5 bases; bases outside gene matches: 27. CDR1 and CDR2 (germline): MGHRA, YSYEKL. The CDR3 DNA reads TGCGCCAGCAGCCAAGATAAGCAGATCGGTGGAGGACAGGTGAAGGTGGAGACTGAAGCTTTCTTT. The encoded protein is CASSQDKQIGGGQVKVETEAFF.